The rows below give T cell receptor beta chains drawn from one sample of a study of blood T cell repertoires in COVID-19. Assay used: immunoSEQ multiplex PCR; TCRdb lists only in-frame clones, some missing. Of some 70,000 clones listed, around 84% are singletons. The material sequenced was peripheral blood. Every receptor here comes from a man aged 50 to 60 with active COVID-19. Both conserved end residues are part of each CDR3. The order of the fields is J gene, clone size, D gene, V gene, CDR3 DNA, CDR3 protein. A D gene is named only where the DNA matches it firmly. A clone size is listed for some rows: how often the clone was seen (once, few, many), or a class if it is expanded.

>TRBJ2-7|NA|TRBD1|TRBV5-1
TGCGCCAGCAGCTTGGCCGGGACAGGCATCTACGAGCAGTACTTC
CASSLAGTGIYEQYF
>TRBJ2-2|once|NA|TRBV13
TGTGCCAGCAGCTTAGTAGGCCTAGCTGCCGGGGAGCTGTTTTTT
CASSLVGLAAGELFF
>TRBJ2-5|NA|NA|TRBV3-1/TRBV3-2
TGTGCCAGCAGCCAATTTTCTCCCCGTAGCGGCCAAGAGACCCAGTACTTC
CASSQFSPRSGQETQYF
>TRBJ1-5|NA|NA|TRBV29-1
TGCAGCGTTAGTGGAGGAGGAAGCAATCAGCCCCAGCATTTT
CSVSGGGSNQPQHF
>TRBJ1-5|few|NA|TRBV6-6
TGTGCCAGCAGTTACCCCCAGGGGAGAGGCCATCAGCCCCAGCATTTT
CASSYPQGRGHQPQHF
>TRBJ1-1|NA|TRBD1|TRBV5-6
TGTGCCAGCAGCTTGGGACAGGGGAAAAGGGTGTTAGACACTGAAGCTTTCTTT
CASSLGQGKRVLDTEAFF
>TRBJ1-3|few|NA|TRBV7-2
TGTGCCAGCAGCTTAGGAGGGTCAGACGGAAACACCATATATTTT
CASSLGGSDGNTIYF
>TRBJ1-2|NA|NA|TRBV21-1
TGTGCCAGCAACGACAGGGGTGGGCCCTATGGCTACACCTTC
CASNDRGGPYGYTF
>TRBJ1-2|NA|NA|TRBV7-9
TGTGCCAGCAGCTTAGCCTCAGGCGTAGATGGCTACACCTTC
CASSLASGVDGYTF
>TRBJ1-2|NA|NA|TRBV7-9
TGTGCCAGCATTAATACAGGGACGAGCGGCTACACCTTC
CASINTGTSGYTF
>TRBJ2-7|once|NA|TRBV2
TGTGCCAGCAGTCAGGATGGGTACGAGCAGTACTTC
CASSQDGYEQYF
>TRBJ2-5|NA|TRBD1|TRBV7-9
TGTGCCAGCAGCTCTAGGACAGGGGTGGAGACCCAGTACTTC
CASSSRTGVETQYF
>TRBJ1-3|few|TRBD1|TRBV28
TGTGCCAGCAGTAGACAGGGTGGAAACACCATATATTTT
CASSRQGGNTIYF
>TRBJ2-2|NA|NA|TRBV10-1
TGCGCCAGCAGTGACCAGGGCACCGGGGAGCTGTTTTTT
CASSDQGTGELFF
>TRBJ1-1|NA|NA|TRBV7-9
TGTGCCAGCAGCAACTCAGGGTTCGGTATGAACACTGAAGCTTTCTTT
CASSNSGFGMNTEAFF
>TRBJ1-2|NA|TRBD1|TRBV12-3/TRBV12-4
TGTGCCAGCAGTCCAGGGGGCCTTGGCTACACCTTC
CASSPGGLGYTF
>TRBJ2-3|NA|TRBD1|TRBV10-1
TGCGCCAGCAGTGAGTATCCCGGGACAGGAAGCACAGATACGCAGTATTTT
CASSEYPGTGSTDTQYF
>TRBJ2-5|once|NA|TRBV11-2
TGTGCCAGCGGATTGTCTAGAGGCCAAGAGACCCAGTACTTC
CASGLSRGQETQYF
>TRBJ2-3|NA|NA|TRBV18
TGTGCCACCGGGATGAGGGGGGGCCAAGATACGCAGTATTTT
CATGMRGGQDTQYF
>TRBJ2-7|NA|NA|TRBV19
TGTGCCAGTTCAGACAGGTACTACGAGCAGTACTTC
CASSDRYYEQYF
>TRBJ1-3|NA|NA|TRBV3-1/TRBV3-2
TGTGCCAGCAGCCAGTGGCCCGGCAGGACTGGAAACACCATATATTTT
CASSQWPGRTGNTIYF
>TRBJ1-5|once|NA|TRBV12-3/TRBV12-4
TGTGCCAGCAGTTTAGGTCGGAATCAGCCCCAGCATTTT
CASSLGRNQPQHF
>TRBJ2-3|NA|NA|TRBV7-2
TGTGCCAGCAGCTTCTTCACAGATACGCAGTATTTT
CASSFFTDTQYF
>TRBJ1-1|NA|NA|TRBV5-6
TGTGCCAGCTGCCTCAGGGTGGGCACTGAAGCTTTCTTT
CASCLRVGTEAFF
>TRBJ2-2|NA|NA|TRBV14
TGTGCCAGCAGCCAAGTAGGGGAGCTGTTTTTT
CASSQVGELFF
>TRBJ1-3|NA|NA|TRBV5-1
TGCGCCAGCAGCTTGGGTGCTAACTCTGGAAACACCATATATTTT
CASSLGANSGNTIYF
>TRBJ1-1|NA|TRBD1|TRBV5-5
TGTGCCAGCAGCCGGGGGTCTACAGGGGGAGGGACTGAAGCTTTCTTT
CASSRGSTGGGTEAFF
>TRBJ2-5|NA|TRBD1|TRBV7-7
TGTGCCAGCAGGCCAGGACAGGGGCTCCAAGAGACCCAGTACTTC
CASRPGQGLQETQYF
>TRBJ2-4|once|NA|TRBV14
TGTGCCAGCAGCCATCTGGTCAGGAGGGCCAAAAACATTCAGTACTTC
CASSHLVRRAKNIQYF
>TRBJ1-4|NA|NA|TRBV5-1
TGCGCCAGCAGCTCGGACAGCCATCGATCTGAAAAACTGTTTTTT
CASSSDSHRSEKLFF
>TRBJ1-4|once|NA|TRBV7-9
TGTGCCAGCAGTCGGACAGCCATGGGAGAAAAACTGTTTTTT
CASSRTAMGEKLFF
>TRBJ1-2|NA|NA|TRBV4-2
TGTGCCAGCAGCCAACCCCCCTCGGGGAACTATGGCTACACCTTC
CASSQPPSGNYGYTF
>TRBJ2-1|once|TRBD2|TRBV27
TGTGCCAGCAAAAGGACTAGCGGGACGCCATACTACAATGAGCAGTTCTTC
CASKRTSGTPYYNEQFF
>TRBJ2-1|NA|TRBD2|TRBV7-9
TGTGCCAGCAGCCCTTTAGCGGGAGTGGCGGGCAATGAGCAGTTCTTC
CASSPLAGVAGNEQFF
>TRBJ2-5|NA|NA|TRBV28
TGTGCCAGCAGTTTAACGGGGACCCAGTACTTC
CASSLTGTQYF
>TRBJ1-5|NA|NA|TRBV19
TGTGCCAGTAGTGTAATTCACTTAACCCACAATCAGCCCCAGCATTTT
CASSVIHLTHNQPQHF
>TRBJ2-1|NA|NA|TRBV6-6
TGTGCCAGCAGTCCGACTACTTACAATGAGCAGTTCTTC
CASSPTTYNEQFF
>TRBJ1-1|NA|NA|TRBV3-1/TRBV3-2
TGTGCCAGCAGCAAAGGACTGGCTGAAGCTTTCTTT
CASSKGLAEAFF
>TRBJ1-6|NA|NA|TRBV9
TGTGCCAGCAGCGTAGCGGACAGCTACTCACCCCTCCACTTT
CASSVADSYSPLHF